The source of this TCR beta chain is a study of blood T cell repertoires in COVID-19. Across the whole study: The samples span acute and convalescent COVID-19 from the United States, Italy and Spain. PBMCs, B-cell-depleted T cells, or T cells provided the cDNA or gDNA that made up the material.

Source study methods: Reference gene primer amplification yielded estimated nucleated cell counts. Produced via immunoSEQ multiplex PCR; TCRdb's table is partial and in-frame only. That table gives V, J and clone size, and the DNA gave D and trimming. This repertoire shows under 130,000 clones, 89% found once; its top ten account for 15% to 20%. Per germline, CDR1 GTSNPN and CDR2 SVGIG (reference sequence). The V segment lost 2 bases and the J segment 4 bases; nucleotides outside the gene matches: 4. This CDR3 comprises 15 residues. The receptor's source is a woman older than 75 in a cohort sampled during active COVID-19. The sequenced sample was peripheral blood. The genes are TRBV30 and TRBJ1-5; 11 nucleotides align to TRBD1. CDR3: CAWSPGQGGNQPQHF. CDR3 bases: TGTGCCTGGAGTCCGGGACAGGGGGGGAATCAGCCCCAGCATTTT.